This T cell receptor beta chain was sequenced during a study of regulatory T cells in long-lasting Graves disease. Arm-PCR of CDR3 regions with iRepertoire HTBI primers generated TCR beta libraries. One entry per CDR3 protein results from TCRdb running MiXCR on the multiplex PCR reads. The sample carries over 450,000 distinct CDR3 sequences, around 12% recorded once. V lost 7 bases to trimming and J lost 3 bases; unmatched junction nucleotides: 7. Germline loops: CDR1 SNHLY, CDR2 FYNNEI. CDR3 length: 15 residues. Stated time point: newly diagnosed GD, antithyroid drugs for less than 3 months. Preparation of the TCR library used RNA extracted from PBMCs. This clonotype was detected ten times or more. This sample was also put to use in a study of T cells in Graves' hyperthyroidism and ophthalmopathy.

The sample in question was peripheral blood mononuclear cells (PBMCs), obtained at new diagnosis, from a patient treated with antithyroid drugs. This TCR derives from a woman younger than 45 with Graves disease. The J gene is TRBJ1-5, the V gene TRBV2; TRBD1 matches 9 bases. CDR3 in DNA: TGTGCCAGCAACGCACAGGGGGCATTCAATCAGCCCCAGCATTTT. This translates into CASNAQGAFNQPQHF.